This TCR beta chain was sequenced for a study of T cells in Graves' hyperthyroidism and ophthalmopathy. Study summary: Sampling of peripheral blood happened at initial diagnosis, prior to any treatment.

Amplification yielded TCR beta CDR3 regions, with RNA transcripts as the source. The HTBI set primed first-round TCR CDR3 RT-PCR. TCRdb re-derived calls from the multiplex PCR reads in MiXCR, one entry per CDR3 protein. The sample lists fewer than 650,000 distinct CDR3 sequences; over 12% were seen once. This clonotype was observed a few times. The antigen remains undetermined. General study results and limits: The model anticipated ophthalmopathy a median around six months pre-onset. Ophthalmopathy was told apart from stable hyperthyroidism by a 13 V-J model.

This TCR derives from a woman aged 18-35 years with Graves' ophthalmopathy. The sequencing input was blood.

This CDR3 reads CASSQDQAALADTQYF. The CDR3 DNA follows: TGTGCCAGCAGCCAAGATCAAGCGGCCCTAGCGGATACGCAGTATTTT. The chain employs TRBV4-2 and TRBJ2-3; possible D gene TRBD2, 6 bases. The CDR3 runs to 16 residues. CDR1 is LGHNA, CDR2 YNFKEQ, per germline. V lost 0 bases and J lost 6, with 16 bases in between.